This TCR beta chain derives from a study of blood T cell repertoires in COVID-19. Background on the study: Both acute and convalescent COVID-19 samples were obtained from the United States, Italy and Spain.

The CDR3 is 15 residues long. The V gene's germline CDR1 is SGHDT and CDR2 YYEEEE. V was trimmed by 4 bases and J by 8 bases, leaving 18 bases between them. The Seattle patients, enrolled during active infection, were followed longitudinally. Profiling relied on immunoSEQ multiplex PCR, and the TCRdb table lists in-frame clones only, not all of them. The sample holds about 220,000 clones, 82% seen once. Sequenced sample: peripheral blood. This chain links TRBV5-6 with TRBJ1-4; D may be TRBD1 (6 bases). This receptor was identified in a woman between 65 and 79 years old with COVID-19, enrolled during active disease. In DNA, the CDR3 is TGTGCCAGCAGCCTTTTCAACAGACAGGACGAAAAACTGTTTTTT. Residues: CASSLFNRQDEKLFF.